The clone carrying this T cell receptor beta chain was seen many times. The V segment lost 5 bases and the J segment 0 bases; nucleotides outside the gene matches: 7. The CDR3 is made up of 18 amino acids. Germline V lookup: CDR1 MDHEN, CDR2 SYDVKM. The data derive from a study of Graves' ophthalmopathy and Graves' hyperthyroidism. Overall study context: Peripheral blood was obtained at first diagnosis, ahead of any treatment.

As the template, RNA transcripts were used to amplify TCR beta CDR3 regions. HTBI-primed first-round RT-PCR preceded second-round multiplex PCR. MiXCR, applied by TCRdb to the multiplex PCR reads, yields one record per CDR3 protein. The table lists 500,000 to 700,000 distinct CDR3 sequences, 22% of them singletons, with around 6.5% in the top ten. Hyperthyroidism showing no ophthalmopathy within 18 months of follow-up was stable. Excluded: other autoimmune disease, uncontrolled infection, pregnancy or lactation. This receptor was identified in a woman under 30 with stable Graves' hyperthyroidism. Some clones in this sample may be carry-over from other donors' samples. The chain links TRBV28 to TRBJ2-3; 14 bases agree with TRBD2. The sample comprised peripheral blood. In nucleotides, the CDR3 is TGTGCCAGCAGTCCCCCCGGACTAGCGGGAGGCAGCACAGATACGCAGTATTTT. This gives the protein CASSPPGLAGGSTDTQYF.